This T cell receptor (beta chain) was documented in a study of CD8+CD57+ T cells in acquired aplastic anemia. Study at large: Roughly 3 ug was the average amount of DNA from sorted CD4+ and CD8+ cells.

Study findings and constraints: In common between the patients and the controls were nearly 30 CD8+ CDR3 sequences.

V dropped 7 bases and J dropped 3 bases, with 9 bases sitting between them. CDR3 length: 11 amino acids. The V gene's germline CDR1 is DFQATT and CDR2 SNEGSKA (reference sequence). Sequencing involved patients with CD8+CD57+ cell expansion previously shown by flow cytometry. Blood samples were obtained from patients who had received no prior therapy. Profiles of TCR beta VDJ and CDR3 were generated from a genomic DNA template. Via MiXCR, TCRdb re-called the reads, giving one row per CDR3 protein. The sample carries roughly 150,000 distinct CDR3 sequences, around half recorded once. Notes on this clonotype: Its antigen is unknown.

Sample: sorted CD4+, CD8+, or CD8+CD57+ T cells (not recorded which) from PBMCs. The J gene is TRBJ1-2, the V gene TRBV20-1; the D is unclear. The TCR was taken from a human donor with aplastic anemia. Here the CDR3 DNA reads TGCAGTGTTGGCGCTTACTATGGCTACACCTTC. This codes for CSVGAYYGYTF.